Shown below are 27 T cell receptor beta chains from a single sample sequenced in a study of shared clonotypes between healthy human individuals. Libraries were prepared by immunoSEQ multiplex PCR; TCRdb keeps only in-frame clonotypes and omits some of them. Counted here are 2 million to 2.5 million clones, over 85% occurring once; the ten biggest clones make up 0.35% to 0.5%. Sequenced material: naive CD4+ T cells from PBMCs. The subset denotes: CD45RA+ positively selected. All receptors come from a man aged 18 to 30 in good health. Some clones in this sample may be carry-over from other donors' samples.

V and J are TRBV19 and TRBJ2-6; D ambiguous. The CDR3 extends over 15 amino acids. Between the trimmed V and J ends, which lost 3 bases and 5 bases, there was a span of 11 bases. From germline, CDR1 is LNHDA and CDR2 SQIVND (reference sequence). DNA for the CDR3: TGTGCCAGTAGTATCGAGAGTTCCTGGGCCAACGTCCTGACTTTC. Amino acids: CASSIESSWANVLTF.

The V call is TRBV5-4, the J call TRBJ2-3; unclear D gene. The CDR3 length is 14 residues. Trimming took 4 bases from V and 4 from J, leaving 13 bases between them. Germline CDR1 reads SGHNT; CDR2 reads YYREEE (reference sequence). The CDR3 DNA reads TGTGCCAGCAGCGTCTTAACCTCGGCAGATACGCAGTATTTT. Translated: CASSVLTSADTQYF.

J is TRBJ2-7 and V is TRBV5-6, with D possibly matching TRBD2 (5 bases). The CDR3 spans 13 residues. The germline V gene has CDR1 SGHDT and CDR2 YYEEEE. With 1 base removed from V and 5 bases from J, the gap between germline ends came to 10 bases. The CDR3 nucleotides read TGTGCCAGCAGCTTGAAGGCTAGCCACGAGCAGTACTTC. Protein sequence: CASSLKASHEQYF. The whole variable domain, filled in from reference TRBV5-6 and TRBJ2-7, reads DAGVTQSPTHLIKTRGQQVTLRCSPKSGHDTVSWYQQALGQGPQFIFQYYEEEERQRGNFPDRFSGHQFPNYSSELNVNALLLGDSALYLCASSLKASHEQYFGPGTRLTVT.

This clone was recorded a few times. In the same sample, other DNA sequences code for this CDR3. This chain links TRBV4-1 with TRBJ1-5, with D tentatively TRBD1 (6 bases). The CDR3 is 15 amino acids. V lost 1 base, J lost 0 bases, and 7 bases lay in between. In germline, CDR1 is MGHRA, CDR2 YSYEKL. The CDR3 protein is CASSQGTVSNQPQHF. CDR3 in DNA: TGCGCCAGCAGCCAAGGGACAGTTAGCAATCAGCCCCAGCATTTT.

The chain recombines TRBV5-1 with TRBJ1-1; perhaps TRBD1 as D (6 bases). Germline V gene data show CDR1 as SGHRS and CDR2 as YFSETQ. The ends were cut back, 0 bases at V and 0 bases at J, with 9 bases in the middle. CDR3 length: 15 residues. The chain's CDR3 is CASSLEGGLNTEAFF. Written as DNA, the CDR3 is TGCGCCAGCAGCTTGGAGGGGGGCCTGAACACTGAAGCTTTCTTT.

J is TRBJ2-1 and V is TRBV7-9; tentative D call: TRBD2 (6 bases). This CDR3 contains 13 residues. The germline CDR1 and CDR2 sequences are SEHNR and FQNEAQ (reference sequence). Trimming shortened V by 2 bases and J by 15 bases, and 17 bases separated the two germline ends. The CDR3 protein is CASSLLPTNSGFF. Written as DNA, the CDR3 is TGTGCCAGCAGCTTACTACCGACAAATAGCGGGTTCTTC. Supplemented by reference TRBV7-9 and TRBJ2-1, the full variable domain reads DTGVSQNPRHKITKRGQNVTFRCDPISEHNRLYWYRQTLGQGPEFLTYFQNEAQLEKSRLLSDRFSAERPKGSFSTLEIQRTEQGDSAMYLCASSLLPTNSGFFGPGTRLTVL.

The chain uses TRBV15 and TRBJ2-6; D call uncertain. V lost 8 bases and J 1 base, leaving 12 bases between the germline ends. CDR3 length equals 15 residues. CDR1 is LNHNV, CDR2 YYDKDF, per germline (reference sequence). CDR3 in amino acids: CATGRIGSGANVLTF. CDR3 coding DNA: TGTGCCACCGGAAGAATCGGGTCTGGGGCCAACGTCCTGACTTTC.

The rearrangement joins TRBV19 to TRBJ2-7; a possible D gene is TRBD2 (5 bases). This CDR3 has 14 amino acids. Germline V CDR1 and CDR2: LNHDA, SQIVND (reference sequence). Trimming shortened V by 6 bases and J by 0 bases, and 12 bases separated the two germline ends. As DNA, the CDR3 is TGTGCCAGTAGGCAGAGCGGCCCCTCCTACGAGCAGTACTTC. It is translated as CASRQSGPSYEQYF.

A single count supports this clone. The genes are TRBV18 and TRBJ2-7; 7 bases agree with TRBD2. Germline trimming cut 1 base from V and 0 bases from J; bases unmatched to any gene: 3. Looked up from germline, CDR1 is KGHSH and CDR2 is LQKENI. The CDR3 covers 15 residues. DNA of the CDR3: TGTGCCAGCTCACCACGCCAGCGGGGCTCCTACGAGCAGTACTTC. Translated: CASSPRQRGSYEQYF.

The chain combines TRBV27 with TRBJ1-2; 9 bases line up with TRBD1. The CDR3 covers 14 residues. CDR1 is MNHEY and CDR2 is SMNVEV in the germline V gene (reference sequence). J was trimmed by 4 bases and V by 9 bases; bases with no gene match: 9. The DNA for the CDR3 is TGTGCCAGTCCAGACAGGGGGATTACCTATGGCTACACCTTC. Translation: CASPDRGITYGYTF.

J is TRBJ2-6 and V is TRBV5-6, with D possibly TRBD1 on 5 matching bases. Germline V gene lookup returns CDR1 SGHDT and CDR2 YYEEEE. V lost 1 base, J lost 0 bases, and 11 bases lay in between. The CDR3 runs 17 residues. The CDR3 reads CASSLYWGGSGANVLTF. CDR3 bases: TGTGCCAGCAGCTTGTATTGGGGCGGCTCTGGGGCCAACGTCCTGACTTTC.

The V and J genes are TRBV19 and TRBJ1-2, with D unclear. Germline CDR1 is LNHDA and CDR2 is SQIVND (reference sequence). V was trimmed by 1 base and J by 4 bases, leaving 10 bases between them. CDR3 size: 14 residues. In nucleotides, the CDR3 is TGTGCCAGTAGTATAGCTGCGTTGGGCTATGGCTACACCTTC. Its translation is CASSIAALGYGYTF.

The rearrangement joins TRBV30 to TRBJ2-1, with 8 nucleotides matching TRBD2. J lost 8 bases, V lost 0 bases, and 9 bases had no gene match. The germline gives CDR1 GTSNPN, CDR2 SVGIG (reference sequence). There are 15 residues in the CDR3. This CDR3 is CAWSVQAGVVHEQFF. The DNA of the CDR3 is TGTGCCTGGAGTGTACAAGCGGGAGTCGTCCATGAGCAGTTCTTC.

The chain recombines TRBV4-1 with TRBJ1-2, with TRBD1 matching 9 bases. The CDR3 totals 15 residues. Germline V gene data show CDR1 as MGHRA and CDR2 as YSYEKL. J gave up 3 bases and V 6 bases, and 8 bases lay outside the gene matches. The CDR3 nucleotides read TGCGCCAGCAGGCGCCCACAGGGGGCGGACTATGGCTACACCTTC. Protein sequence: CASRRPQGADYGYTF.

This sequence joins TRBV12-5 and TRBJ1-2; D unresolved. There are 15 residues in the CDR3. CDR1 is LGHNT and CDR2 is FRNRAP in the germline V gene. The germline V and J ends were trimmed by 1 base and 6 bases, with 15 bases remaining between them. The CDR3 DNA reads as TGTGCTAGTGGTTTGGACCGAGGGATTTCCAATGGCTACACCTTC. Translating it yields CASGLDRGISNGYTF.

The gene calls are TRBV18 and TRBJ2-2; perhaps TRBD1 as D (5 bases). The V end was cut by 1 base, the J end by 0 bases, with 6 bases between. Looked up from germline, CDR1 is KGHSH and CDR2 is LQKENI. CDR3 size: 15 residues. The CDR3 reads CASSPQGTNTGELFF. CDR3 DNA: TGTGCCAGCTCACCACAGGGGACGAACACCGGGGAGCTGTTTTTT.

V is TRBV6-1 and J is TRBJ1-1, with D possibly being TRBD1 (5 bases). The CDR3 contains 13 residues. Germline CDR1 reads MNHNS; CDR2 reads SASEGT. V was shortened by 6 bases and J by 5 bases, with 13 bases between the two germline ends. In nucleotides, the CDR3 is TGTGCCAGCAGCTTACAGGTCAGGACTGAAGCTTTCTTT. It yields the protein CASSLQVRTEAFF.

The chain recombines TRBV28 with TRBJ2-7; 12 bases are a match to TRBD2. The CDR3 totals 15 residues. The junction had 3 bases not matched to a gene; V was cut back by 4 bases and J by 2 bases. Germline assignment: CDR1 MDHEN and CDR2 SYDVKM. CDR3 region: CASSYASGRAYEQYF. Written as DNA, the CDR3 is TGTGCCAGCAGTTACGCTAGCGGGAGGGCCTACGAGCAGTACTTC.

The CDR3 DNA reads as TGTGCCAGCAGCCCCTGGGCGGGAGGCCCCTACGAGCAGTACTTC. Its translation: CASSPWAGGPYEQYF. The chain links TRBV5-8 to TRBJ2-7, with 8 bases fitting TRBD2. With V trimmed by 4 bases and J by 2 bases, 8 bases remained unmatched. There are 15 residues in the CDR3. CDR1 and CDR2 (germline): SGHTS, YDEGEE.

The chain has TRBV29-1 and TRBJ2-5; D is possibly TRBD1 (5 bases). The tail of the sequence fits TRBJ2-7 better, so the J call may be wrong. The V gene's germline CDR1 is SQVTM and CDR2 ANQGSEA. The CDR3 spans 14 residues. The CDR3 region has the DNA TGCAGCGTGACTCAGGGTCCCCCAAGGTACGAGCAGTACTTC. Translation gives CSVTQGPPRYEQYF.

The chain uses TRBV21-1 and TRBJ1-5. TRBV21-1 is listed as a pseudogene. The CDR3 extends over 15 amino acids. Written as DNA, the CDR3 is TGTGCCAGCAGCCCAAGGGGACGGAGCAATCAGCCCCAGCATTTT. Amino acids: CASSPRGRSNQPQHF.

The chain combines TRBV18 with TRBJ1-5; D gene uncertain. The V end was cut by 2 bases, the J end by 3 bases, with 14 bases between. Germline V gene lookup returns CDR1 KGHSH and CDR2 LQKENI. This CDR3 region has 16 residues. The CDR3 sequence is CASSPRAPTYNQPQHF. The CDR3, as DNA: TGTGCCAGCTCACCAAGGGCACCTACATACAATCAGCCCCAGCATTTT.

CDR3 loop: CASSRGTGWTDTQYF. In DNA form, the CDR3 reads TGTGCCAGCAGCCGGGGGACAGGTTGGACAGATACGCAGTATTTT. The chain uses TRBV7-9 and TRBJ2-3, with TRBD1 identical over 8 bases. The CDR3 is made up of 15 amino acids. Losses at the gene ends were 5 bases for V and 3 bases for J; bases not matched to a gene: 7. Germline V CDR1 and CDR2: SEHNR, FQNEAQ (reference sequence).

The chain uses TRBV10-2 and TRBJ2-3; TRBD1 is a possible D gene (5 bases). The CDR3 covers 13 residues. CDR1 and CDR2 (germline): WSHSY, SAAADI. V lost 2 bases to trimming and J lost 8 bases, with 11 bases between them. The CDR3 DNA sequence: TGCGCCAGCAGTGAGACCTCAAGGGGTACGCAGTATTTT. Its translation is CASSETSRGTQYF.

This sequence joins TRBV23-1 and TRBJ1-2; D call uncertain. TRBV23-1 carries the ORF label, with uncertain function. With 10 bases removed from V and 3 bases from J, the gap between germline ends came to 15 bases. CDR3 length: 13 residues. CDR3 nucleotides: TGCGCCAACAGACGGACGGAGGACTATGGCTACACCTTC. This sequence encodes CANRRTEDYGYTF.

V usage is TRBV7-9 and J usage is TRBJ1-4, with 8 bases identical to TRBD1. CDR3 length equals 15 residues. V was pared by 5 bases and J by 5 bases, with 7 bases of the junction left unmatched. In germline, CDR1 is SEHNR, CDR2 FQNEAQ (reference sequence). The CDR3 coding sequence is TGTGCCAGCAGCGGACAACAGGGGGGGAATGAAAAACTGTTTTTT. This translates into CASSGQQGGNEKLFF.

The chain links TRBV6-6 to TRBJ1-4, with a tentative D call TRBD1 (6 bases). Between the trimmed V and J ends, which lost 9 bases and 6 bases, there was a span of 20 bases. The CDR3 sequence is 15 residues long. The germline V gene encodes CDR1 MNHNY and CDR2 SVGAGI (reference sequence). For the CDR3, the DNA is TGTGCCAGTAGCCCCGGGGGGGGGCGTGATGAAAAACTGTTTTTT. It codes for CASSPGGGRDEKLFF.